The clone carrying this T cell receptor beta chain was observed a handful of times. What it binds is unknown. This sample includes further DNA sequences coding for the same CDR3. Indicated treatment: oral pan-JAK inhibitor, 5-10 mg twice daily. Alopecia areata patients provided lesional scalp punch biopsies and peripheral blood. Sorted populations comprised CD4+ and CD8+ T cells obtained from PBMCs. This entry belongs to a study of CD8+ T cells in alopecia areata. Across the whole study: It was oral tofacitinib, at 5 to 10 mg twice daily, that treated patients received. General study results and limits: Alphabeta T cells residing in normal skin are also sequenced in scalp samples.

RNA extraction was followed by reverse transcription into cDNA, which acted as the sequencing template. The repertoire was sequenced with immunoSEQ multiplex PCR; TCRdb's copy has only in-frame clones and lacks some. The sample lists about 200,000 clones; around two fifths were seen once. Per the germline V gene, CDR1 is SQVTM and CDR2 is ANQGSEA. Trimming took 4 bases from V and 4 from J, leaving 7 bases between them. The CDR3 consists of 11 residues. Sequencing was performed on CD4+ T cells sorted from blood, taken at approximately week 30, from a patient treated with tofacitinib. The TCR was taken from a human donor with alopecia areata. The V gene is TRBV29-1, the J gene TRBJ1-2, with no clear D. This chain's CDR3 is CSVAGSYGYTF. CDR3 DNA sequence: TGCAGCGTTGCTGGTAGCTATGGCTACACCTTC.